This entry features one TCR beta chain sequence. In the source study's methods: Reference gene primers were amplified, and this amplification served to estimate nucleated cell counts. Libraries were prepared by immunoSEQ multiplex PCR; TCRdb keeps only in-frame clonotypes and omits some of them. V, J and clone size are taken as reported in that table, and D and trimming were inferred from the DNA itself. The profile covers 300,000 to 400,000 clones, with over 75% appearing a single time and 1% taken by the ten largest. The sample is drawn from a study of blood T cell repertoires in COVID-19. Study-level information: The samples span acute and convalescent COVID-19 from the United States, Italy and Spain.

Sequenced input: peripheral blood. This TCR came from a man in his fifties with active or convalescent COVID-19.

The CDR3 DNA reads as TGTGCCAGCAGCTTAGCGTACAGCATGAACACTGAAGCTTTCTTT. This translates into CASSLAYSMNTEAFF. V usage is TRBV7-2 and J usage is TRBJ1-1; no clear D. Germline CDR1 and CDR2: SGHTA and FQGNSA. Trimming cost V 0 bases and J 0 bases, with 8 bases left between them. This CDR3 contains 15 residues.